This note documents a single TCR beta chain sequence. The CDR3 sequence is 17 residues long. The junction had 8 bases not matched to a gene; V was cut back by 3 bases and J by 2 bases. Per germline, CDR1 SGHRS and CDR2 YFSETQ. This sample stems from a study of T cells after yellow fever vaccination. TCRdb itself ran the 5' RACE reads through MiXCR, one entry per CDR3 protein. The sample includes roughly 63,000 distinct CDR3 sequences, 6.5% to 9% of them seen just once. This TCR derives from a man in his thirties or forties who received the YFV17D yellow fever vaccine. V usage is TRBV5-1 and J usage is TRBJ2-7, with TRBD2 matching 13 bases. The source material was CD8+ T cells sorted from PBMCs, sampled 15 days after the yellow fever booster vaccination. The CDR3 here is CASSSGLAGTQTYEQYF. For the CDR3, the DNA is TGCGCCAGCAGCTCGGGACTAGCGGGAACCCAGACCTACGAGCAGTACTTC.